This T cell receptor (beta chain) came from a study of blood T cells in healthy people across ages. CDR3 length: 14 residues. J gave up 8 bases and V 2 bases, and 3 bases lay outside the gene matches. Looked up from germline, CDR1 is MNHEY and CDR2 is SVGEGT. This clonotype has a handful of counts. Together with a sample-barcoded 5' primer, a J-beta primer mix was included in a second PCR lasting roughly 6 to 12 cycles. TCRdb recomputed calls from the 5' RACE reads with MiXCR, one row per CDR3 protein. Among hundreds of thousands of distinct CDR3 sequences listed, around 24% were seen once. The data were also submitted as part of a second study, on T cells of mothers and their children.

This TCR was recovered from a boy younger than 18 in good health. The chain employs TRBV6-2 or TRBV6-3 and TRBJ2-1; TRBD1 agrees at 10 bases. Sequencing was done on a sample of blood. The DNA for the CDR3 is TGTGCCAGCAGTTACGACAGGGGGCATTATGAGCAGTTCTTC. Its translation is CASSYDRGHYEQFF.